This is a list of T cell receptor beta chains from one sample in a study of blood T cells in healthy people across ages. TCRdb re-analysed the 5' RACE reads in MiXCR, keeping a single row per CDR3 protein. The table has 550,000 to 800,000 distinct CDR3 sequences, 32% seen once. The specimen was blood. The receptors come from an elderly woman in good health. CDR3s include the opening cysteine and the closing phenylalanine or tryptophan. D genes are given only for firm matches. Part of the rows lack a size; the others show once, few, many or a class for expanded clones.

clone_size,v_call,j_call,d_call,cdr3_nt,cdr3_aa
many,TRBV5-1,TRBJ2-5,TRBD2,TGCGCCAGCAGCTTGGATTTTAGCGGGGGGTTCCTAGAGACCCAGTACTTC,CASSLDFSGGFLETQYF
many,TRBV20-1,TRBJ1-4,TRBD1,TGCAGTGCTAAAGGACAGGGAGGCCATAATACTAATGAAAAACTGTTTTTT,CSAKGQGGHNTNEKLFF
few,TRBV7-2,TRBJ2-1,.,TGTGCCAGCAGCTCATGGGGCAGGGGGGGTGAGCAGTTCTTC,CASSSWGRGGEQFF
many,TRBV7-2,TRBJ1-4,.,TGTGCCAGCAGCTCCAATTTCGCAACTAATGAAAAACTGTTTTTT,CASSSNFATNEKLFF
once,TRBV5-1,TRBJ2-1,.,TGCGCCAGCAGGAAAGACTGGTCCCCTTACAATGAGCAGTTCTTC,CASRKDWSPYNEQFF
.,TRBV5-1,TRBJ1-1,.,TGCGCCAGCAGCATGCAGGGCCTTGGGGACACTGAAGCTTTCTTT,CASSMQGLGDTEAFF
.,TRBV6-2/TRBV6-3,TRBJ1-1,.,TGTGCCAGCATTGAATCGGGGGGAACTGAAGCTTTCTTT,CASIESGGTEAFF
few,TRBV7-8,TRBJ2-6,TRBD1,TGTGCCAGCAGCTTAGTTATTAAGGTGACAGGGACGTCTGGGGCCAACGTCCTGACTTTC,CASSLVIKVTGTSGANVLTF
.,TRBV14,TRBJ2-5,.,TGTGCCAGCAGCCAAGCAATTCAGCGGGAGACCCAGTACTTC,CASSQAIQRETQYF
many,TRBV20-1,TRBJ1-2,TRBD1,TGCAGTGCCCAGGGGGCCAGGGAGGGCGGCTACACCTTC,CSAQGAREGGYTF
.,TRBV5-1,TRBJ1-2,TRBD1,TGCGCCAGCAGCTTGGGGGACAGCCGGGCGGAAGGCTACACCTTC,CASSLGDSRAEGYTF
many,TRBV4-2,TRBJ2-1,TRBD2,TGTGCCAGCACCCCCCGGGGCGGGGGAGGGAATGAGCAGTTCTTC,CASTPRGGGGNEQFF
many,TRBV20-1,TRBJ2-3,.,TGCAGTGCTAGCACAGTTAGCACAGATACGCAGTATTTT,CSASTVSTDTQYF
many,TRBV4-1,TRBJ1-2,TRBD1,TGCGCCAGCAGCCTCGACAGGGTTGAGGGCTATGGCTACACCTTC,CASSLDRVEGYGYTF
.,TRBV6-6,TRBJ1-4,.,TGTGCCAGCACCCCACCTGGGCAGGCTTTTGAAAAACTGTTTTTT,CASTPPGQAFEKLFF
.,TRBV5-6,TRBJ1-2,.,TGTGCCAGCAGCTTGCCTGGGGGAGCTAACTATGGCTACACCTTC,CASSLPGGANYGYTF
many,TRBV7-9,TRBJ1-2,.,TGTGCCAGCAGCTTAGAGCCCACGGGATATGGCTACACCTTC,CASSLEPTGYGYTF
.,TRBV7-9,TRBJ2-5,TRBD2,TGTGCCAGCAGCGCGGGACTAGCGGGGGGGTACCAAGAGACCCAGTACTTC,CASSAGLAGGYQETQYF
few,TRBV6-6,TRBJ2-1,TRBD1,TGTGCCAGCAGTAAAAGTCAGGGGGCGATTTGGTGGGATGAGCAGTTCTTC,CASSKSQGAIWWDEQFF
.,TRBV20-1,TRBJ2-1,.,TGCGGGGGAAGCGCGACGGGAATATACAATGAGCAGTTCTTC,CGGSATGIYNEQFF
many,TRBV20-1,TRBJ2-5,.,TGCAGTGCGCTCGGGTCAACTCAAGAGACCCAGTACTTC,CSALGSTQETQYF
few,TRBV6-1,TRBJ2-3,.,TGTGCCAGCAGTGAATCTGGGTGGGGGGTAGGGGCAGATACGCAGTATTTT,CASSESGWGVGADTQYF
many,TRBV29-1,TRBJ2-3,TRBD2,TGCAGCGTTGAAGGGGAAGCTAGCGGGGGCACAGATACGCAGTATTTT,CSVEGEASGGTDTQYF
many,TRBV5-1,TRBJ2-1,TRBD2,TGCGCCAGCAGCGCCTGGACTAGCGGGGGCTCCTACAATGAGCAGTTCTTC,CASSAWTSGGSYNEQFF
few,TRBV2,TRBJ1-1,.,TGTGCCAGCACCGGACAAGGGCCAACCACTGAAGCTTTCTTT,CASTGQGPTTEAFF
many,TRBV5-1,TRBJ2-5,TRBD1,TGCGCCAGCAGCTTAATAACAGGGGAAGAGACCCAGTACTTC,CASSLITGEETQYF
many,TRBV29-1,TRBJ2-7,.,TGCAGCGTTGCCCAGTTGTGGGGCGACGAGCAGTACTTC,CSVAQLWGDEQYF
.,TRBV29-1,TRBJ2-2,TRBD2,TGCAGCGTTGGAGCTTGGCGGGGGGGCCAGGCCGGGGAGCTGTTTTTT,CSVGAWRGGQAGELFF
few,TRBV20-1,TRBJ1-4,.,TGCAGTGCTAGAGGGACAGAAAGTAATGAAAAACTGTTTTTT,CSARGTESNEKLFF
.,TRBV6-1,TRBJ2-5,.,TGTGCCAGCAGTGAAGCCGGGTATGCCCAAGAGACCCAGTACTTC,CASSEAGYAQETQYF
many,TRBV9,TRBJ2-3,.,TGTGCCAGCAGCGTAGGGGACACGGCGTATACGCAGTATTTT,CASSVGDTAYTQYF
once,TRBV4-2,TRBJ2-5,.,TGTGCCAGCAGCCCCTACGCTGGGGTCCAAGAGACCCAGTACTTC,CASSPYAGVQETQYF
many,TRBV5-1,TRBJ2-2,.,TGCGCCAGCAGCTCCGGACAGAACACCGGGGAGCTGTTTTTT,CASSSGQNTGELFF
many,TRBV5-1,TRBJ1-2,TRBD1,TGCGCCAGCAGTTCCCGACAGGGAGGCGCGAAAGGCTACACCTTC,CASSSRQGGAKGYTF
few,TRBV7-8,TRBJ2-3,.,TGTGCCAGCAGCTTAGGTGCCAGCACAGATGCGCAGTATTTT,CASSLGASTDAQYF
many,TRBV20-1,TRBJ2-7,.,TGCAGTGTCCTGTCCCGGTTAGGCGCCTACGAGCAGTACTTC,CSVLSRLGAYEQYF
.,TRBV28,TRBJ1-5,.,TGTGCCAGCAGTCAAGGAGGGGGTGCTCAACAGCCCCAGCATTTT,CASSQGGGAQQPQHF